In this sample, the clone carrying this T cell receptor beta chain turned up many times. Antigen specificity is unknown. The ends lost 1 base at V and 5 bases at J; junction bases unmatched: 7. Germline assignment: CDR1 MGHRA and CDR2 YSYEKL. The CDR3 sequence is 15 residues long. Cells sorted as Tregs were CD4+, CD25+ and CD127-/low. After constant-region reverse-primer amplification, full-length variable regions underwent semi-nested PCR with Nested Universal Primer A. TCRdb re-derived calls from the 5' RACE reads in MiXCR, one entry per CDR3 protein. The data contain 35,000 to 45,000 distinct CDR3 sequences, about a fifth of them singletons. Study results and caveats: Tumor Treg TCRs overlapped most with tumor naive CD4+ cells.

This chain uses TRBV4-1 with TRBJ1-2; 7 bases align to TRBD1. The TCR sequence derives from a female donor with breast cancer. Sequences were obtained from Tregs sorted from a lymph node. This CDR3 reads CASSQALRDRYGYTF. CDR3 sequence (DNA): TGCGCCAGCAGCCAAGCTCTACGGGACAGATATGGCTACACCTTC.